The rows below give T cell receptor beta chains drawn from one sample of a study of control samples from healthy donors and cancer patients. The assay was immunoSEQ multiplex PCR, and TCRdb's table has in-frame clones only and misses some. Here the sample spans under 75,000 clones, approximately 85% being singletons. The sequencing sample was made of blood. These receptors were collected from a man aged 35 to 55 in good health. Each CDR3 is given with its conserved first and last residue. A D gene is named only where the DNA matches it firmly. Not every row has a clone size; where given, it reads once, few, many or a size class.

>.|.|TRBJ1-1|TRBV29-1
TGCAGCGTTGCTATGGGGCCCACTGAAGCTTTCTTT
CSVAMGPTEAFF
>TRBD2|.|TRBJ2-2|TRBV19
TGTGCCAGTAAGGTTAGCGGGGGGGCCGGAAACACCGGGGAGCTGTTTTTT
CASKVSGGAGNTGELFF
>.|.|TRBJ1-2|TRBV18
TGTGCCAGCTCACCGAGCCAGCAGAACTATGGCTACACCTTC
CASSPSQQNYGYTF
>.|once|TRBJ2-4|TRBV3-1/TRBV3-2
TGTGCCAGCAGCCAAGACAGGGTCAGCATTCAGTACTTC
CASSQDRVSIQYF
>TRBD2|.|TRBJ2-3|TRBV7-9
TGTGCCAGCAGCTCCCCTGCGGGAGGGAACAGACTCACAGATACGCAGTATTTT
CASSSPAGGNRLTDTQYF
>.|.|TRBJ1-1|TRBV18
TGTGCCAGCTCACCACGTGGGTTATCCGTGGGGGGGGGAGCTTTCTTT
CASSPRGLSVGGGAFF
>TRBD1|.|TRBJ2-3|TRBV7-2
TGTGCCAGCAGCTCAGGGGGCGGGGCGAGTGGAGATACGCAGTATTTT
CASSSGGGASGDTQYF
>.|.|TRBJ1-2|TRBV19
TGTGCCAGTCACAAAACAGGAATAGACTATGGCTACACCTTC
CASHKTGIDYGYTF
>.|.|TRBJ1-2|TRBV5-5
TGTGCCAGCAGCTTTGGGCAACAACAGGGATATGGCTACACCTTC
CASSFGQQQGYGYTF
>.|.|TRBJ2-6|TRBV7-3
TGTGCCAGCAGCTTTCAGAGCTCTGGGGCCAACGTCCTGACTTTC
CASSFQSSGANVLTF
>.|.|TRBJ2-7|TRBV24-1
TGTGCCACCAGTGATTTGCGTAACCACGAGCAGTACTTC
CATSDLRNHEQYF
>.|.|TRBJ1-2|TRBV7-2
TGTGCCAGCAGCGACGACAGTGGCTACACCTTC
CASSDDSGYTF
>.|.|TRBJ1-1|TRBV5-8
TGTGCCAGCAGCTTTGCTTTACTACCCAACACTGAAGCTTTCTTT
CASSFALLPNTEAFF
>TRBD2|.|TRBJ2-7|TRBV3-1/TRBV3-2
TGTGCCAGCAGCCCTGGACTAGCGGGAGACGAGCAGTACTTC
CASSPGLAGDEQYF
>.|.|TRBJ2-1|TRBV15
TGTGCCACCAGCAGGGGGGGAAATGAGCAGTTCTTC
CATSRGGNEQFF
>TRBD2|.|TRBJ2-1|TRBV6-5
TGTGCCAGCAGTTTAGGTAGCGGGTACAATGAGCAGTTCTTC
CASSLGSGYNEQFF
>TRBD1|.|TRBJ1-2|TRBV30
TGTGCCTGGAGCGCCCGGGACAGAGCCCTCTATGGCTACACCTTC
CAWSARDRALYGYTF
>TRBD1|.|TRBJ1-5|TRBV24-1
TGTGCCACCAGTGAACAGGGGACAGGTAACAATCAGCCCCAGCATTTT
CATSEQGTGNNQPQHF
>.|.|TRBJ2-7|TRBV28
TGTGCCAGCGGGGGTTTAGGTGGAGGATCCTACGAGCAGTACTTC
CASGGLGGGSYEQYF
>TRBD1|.|TRBJ2-1|TRBV28
TGTGCCAGCAGTCGCCCGGGACAGGTCGATGAGCAGTTCTTC
CASSRPGQVDEQFF
>TRBD2|.|TRBJ2-2|TRBV7-8
TGTGCCAGCAGCCGAGATGGCGGGAGCCACACCGGGGAGCTGTTTTTT
CASSRDGGSHTGELFF
>.|.|TRBJ2-5|TRBV19
TGTGCCAGTAGTACCTCCGGACAGCCCCAAGAGACCCAGTACTTC
CASSTSGQPQETQYF
>.|.|TRBJ2-7|TRBV20-1
TGCAGTGCCTACCTAAACGAGCAGCACTTC
CSAYLNEQHF
>TRBD1|few|TRBJ1-1|TRBV14
TGTGCCAGCAGCCATCCCCGACAGGGCTTGAACACTGAAGCTTTCTTT
CASSHPRQGLNTEAFF
>TRBD1|.|TRBJ2-1|TRBV7-2
TGTGCCAGCAGCCCGCCGGGACAGTACAATGAGCAGTTCTTC
CASSPPGQYNEQFF
>.|.|TRBJ2-1|TRBV10-3
TGTGCCATCAGTGACCGGACTTCCTACAATGAGCAGTTCTTC
CAISDRTSYNEQFF
>TRBD1|.|TRBJ1-1|TRBV5-1
TGCGCCAGCACCCAAAGACAGGGTATTAACACTGAAGCTTTCTTT
CASTQRQGINTEAFF
>TRBD1|.|TRBJ1-1|TRBV3-1/TRBV3-2
TGTGCCAGCAGGGGACAGGCGGGAGCTTTCTTT
CASRGQAGAFF
>.|.|TRBJ1-2|TRBV5-5
TGTGCCAGCAGCTTGAATAGGGACAACCTAATCTATGGCTACACCTTC
CASSLNRDNLIYGYTF
>.|.|TRBJ2-1|TRBV6-2/TRBV6-3
TGTGCCAGCAGTTACGAAGGGTTGAAAGGGGGTGAGCAGTTCTTC
CASSYEGLKGGEQFF
>.|.|TRBJ2-5|TRBV19
TGTGCCAGTAGTAGGGGCGTGACGAAAGAGACCCAGTACTTC
CASSRGVTKETQYF
>.|.|TRBJ2-3|TRBV9
TGTGCCAGCAGCGCGGGCCCTGTAGATACGCAGTATTTT
CASSAGPVDTQYF
>TRBD1|.|TRBJ1-4|TRBV27
TGTGCCAGCAGAGGGGACAGGGAGGATGAAAAACTGTTTTTT
CASRGDREDEKLFF
>.|.|TRBJ2-5|TRBV3-1/TRBV3-2
TGTGCCAGCAGCCCCAGAAAGGCAGTCCAAGAGACCCAGTACTTC
CASSPRKAVQETQYF
>.|.|TRBJ2-3|TRBV15
TGTGCCACCAGCCCTAGCACAGATACGCAGTATTTT
CATSPSTDTQYF
>TRBD1|.|TRBJ1-1|TRBV6-5
TGTGCCAGCTTCGGGACAGGGGACCACACTGAAGCTTTCTTT
CASFGTGDHTEAFF
>.|few|TRBJ2-6|TRBV5-1
TGCGCCAGCAGCTTGGCCAACCGAGACAGCGCTAGCTCTGGGGCCAACGTCCTGACTTTC
CASSLANRDSASSGANVLTF
>.|.|TRBJ1-2|TRBV19
TGTGCCAGTAATTCCAGGTCGAGGGCGGGCTACACCTTC
CASNSRSRAGYTF
>.|.|TRBJ2-5|TRBV29-1
TGCAGCGTTGCTGCTCGAGAGACCCAGTACTTC
CSVAARETQYF
>.|.|TRBJ2-2|TRBV2
TGTGCCAGCAACGCAGGCGTAGCGAACACCGGGGAGCTGTTTTTT
CASNAGVANTGELFF